What follows are 15 T cell receptor beta chains derived from one specimen sequenced in a study of blood T cell repertoires in COVID-19. The repertoire was sequenced with immunoSEQ multiplex PCR; TCRdb's copy has only in-frame clones and lacks some. The data show over 140,000 clones, over 75% seen once. Input material: PBMCs or T cells enriched from blood (not recorded which). These receptors all come from a woman in her forties or fifties who had recovered from COVID-19.

The chain recombines TRBV27 with TRBJ2-2, with 8 bases aligning to TRBD2. Per the germline V gene, CDR1 is MNHEY and CDR2 is SMNVEV (reference sequence). Trimming cost V 2 bases and J 1 base; bases outside gene matches: 0. There are 15 residues in the CDR3. Written as DNA, the CDR3 is TGTGCCAGCAGTTTACTAGCGGGGAACACCGGGGAGCTGTTTTTT. As protein: CASSLLAGNTGELFF.

The V call is TRBV10-3, the J call TRBJ1-5, with D perhaps matching TRBD1 (5 bases). V lost 3 bases and J 6 bases, leaving 12 bases between the germline ends. This CDR3 has 14 amino acids. Per germline, CDR1 ENHRY and CDR2 SYGVKD. DNA for the CDR3: TGTGCCATCAGTGACAGGGTTGGTACTCAGCCCCAGCATTTT. Encoded protein: CAISDRVGTQPQHF.

The rearrangement uses TRBV19 and TRBJ1-5; D gene uncertain. Trimming removed 5 bases from V and 2 bases from J, with 10 bases in between. The CDR3 spans 14 residues. The germline V gene has CDR1 LNHDA and CDR2 SQIVND (reference sequence). CDR3: CASSGGERNQPQHF. The CDR3, as DNA: TGTGCCAGTAGTGGTGGGGAGCGCAATCAGCCCCAGCATTTT.

This chain connects TRBV4-1 to TRBJ1-1, with a weak D call TRBD1 (6 bases). Trimming cost V 3 bases and J 9 bases, with 11 bases left between them. Per the germline V gene, CDR1 is MGHRA and CDR2 is YSYEKL. There are 12 residues in the CDR3. CDR3 residues: CASSQGQEKAFF. The CDR3 nucleotides read TGCGCCAGCAGCCAGGGACAAGAAAAAGCTTTCTTT.

The rearrangement links TRBV7-9 to TRBJ1-2; TRBD1 matches 8 bases. The V segment lost 3 bases and the J segment 3 bases; nucleotides outside the gene matches: 6. Per the germline V gene, CDR1 is SEHNR and CDR2 is FQNEAQ (reference sequence). CDR3 length: 15 residues. CDR3 nucleotide sequence: TGTGCCAGCAGCTTCTTGGACAGGGAATACTATGGCTACACCTTC. Amino acid sequence: CASSFLDREYYGYTF.

V is TRBV27 and J is TRBJ1-2, with a weak D call TRBD1 (5 bases). The CDR3 spans 14 residues. V dropped 7 bases and J dropped 10 bases, with 22 bases sitting between them. CDR1 and CDR2 from the germline V gene are MNHEY and SMNVEV (reference sequence). CDR3 sequence: CASTLQGGLGTYTF. Written as DNA, the CDR3 is TGTGCCAGCACCCTCCAGGGAGGGTTGGGGACCTACACCTTC.

This clone has just one count. This chain links TRBV28 with TRBJ2-2; maybe TRBD1 (6 bases). From germline, CDR1 is MDHEN and CDR2 SYDVKM. The CDR3 runs to 14 residues. V shed 8 bases and J shed 4 bases, with 14 bases lying between them. The CDR3 bases are TGTGCCAGCCTCTCCGGGACACCCACCGGGGAGCTGTTTTTT. This codes for CASLSGTPTGELFF.

This clone appeared once. The chain has TRBV6-2 or TRBV6-3 and TRBJ2-5; 9 positions agree with TRBD2. Germline V gives CDR1 MNHEY, CDR2 SVGEGT. J was trimmed by 4 bases and V by 4 bases; bases with no gene match: 7. The CDR3 runs 15 residues. The chain's CDR3 is CASSSLRGGAETQYF. Here the CDR3 DNA reads TGTGCCAGCAGTTCCCTCCGCGGGGGGGCAGAGACCCAGTACTTC.

The chain joins TRBV9 to TRBJ2-1; the D gene is possibly TRBD2 (5 bases). The CDR3 is made up of 15 amino acids. In germline, CDR1 is SGDLS, CDR2 YYNGEE. Trimming took 4 bases from V and 3 from J, leaving 14 bases between them. The DNA of the CDR3 is TGTGCCAGCAGCCCCGGCCCGGGGAACTACAATGAGCAGTTCTTC. The encoded protein is CASSPGPGNYNEQFF.

A note on this clone: One end of the junction does not line up with germline, which may come from a read error. J is TRBJ2-5 and V is TRBV7-8; 8 nucleotides match TRBD2. CDR3 length equals 15 residues. CDR1 is SGHVS, CDR2 FQNEAQ, per germline. The CDR3 region is CASSPTSGLQGTQYF. The CDR3 DNA reads TGTGCCAGCAGCCCCACTAGCGGCCTCCAAGGGACCCAGTACTTC.

The chain uses TRBV2 and TRBJ1-5, with 10 bases aligning to TRBD1. Germline V gene lookup returns CDR1 SNHLY and CDR2 FYNNEI. After removal of 4 bases from V and 5 bases from J, the junction contained 2 bases not matched to a gene. The CDR3 runs to 14 residues. In DNA form, the CDR3 reads TGTGCCAGCAGTGGACAGGGGGCCTATCAGCCCCAGCATTTT. The encoded protein is CASSGQGAYQPQHF.

The V and J genes are TRBV3-1 (or the pseudogene TRBV3-2) and TRBJ1-2; no clear D gene. The CDR3 sequence is 12 residues long. The V end was cut by 0 bases, the J end by 7 bases, with 6 bases between. Germline V gives CDR1 LGHDT, CDR2 YNNKEL (reference sequence). This CDR3 reads CASSQEAGGYTF. DNA of the CDR3: TGTGCCAGCAGCCAAGAGGCGGGTGGCTACACCTTC.

This chain connects TRBV18 to TRBJ1-2, with 8 bases that match TRBD1. The germline gives CDR1 KGHSH, CDR2 LQKENI. Unmatched junction bases numbered 15, after V lost 2 bases and J lost 4 bases. The CDR3 loop spans 18 amino acids. CDR3 sequence (DNA): TGTGCCAGCTCACCAAAAAGCAGACGGGACAGGAGAGTCTATGGCTACACCTTC. Translated: CASSPKSRRDRRVYGYTF.

V gene TRBV6-5 combines with J gene TRBJ1-6; possible D gene TRBD1, 5 bases. Germline values: CDR1 MNHEY, CDR2 SVGAGI. V lost 5 bases to trimming and J lost 10 bases, with 15 bases between them. CDR3 size: 14 residues. CDR3 protein: CASSPLGGTSPLHF. The CDR3 DNA sequence: TGTGCCAGCAGTCCATTGGGGGGGACGTCACCCCTCCACTTT.

The chain has TRBV30 and TRBJ1-5; D uncertain. The CDR3 has 15 amino acids. Germline V gene lookup returns CDR1 GTSNPN and CDR2 SVGIG (reference sequence). Between the trimmed V and J ends, which lost 0 bases and 0 bases, there was a span of 9 bases. The CDR3 DNA follows: TGTGCCTGGAGTGTAAGTTTCTATAGCAATCAGCCCCAGCATTTT. This codes for CAWSVSFYSNQPQHF. Full variable domain (remainder filled in from reference TRBV30 and TRBJ1-5): SQTIHQWPATLVQPVGSPLSLECTVEGTSNPNLYWYRQAAGRGLQLLFYSVGIGQISSEVPQNLSASRPQDRQFILSSKKLLLSDSGFYLCAWSVSFYSNQPQHFGDGTRLSIL.